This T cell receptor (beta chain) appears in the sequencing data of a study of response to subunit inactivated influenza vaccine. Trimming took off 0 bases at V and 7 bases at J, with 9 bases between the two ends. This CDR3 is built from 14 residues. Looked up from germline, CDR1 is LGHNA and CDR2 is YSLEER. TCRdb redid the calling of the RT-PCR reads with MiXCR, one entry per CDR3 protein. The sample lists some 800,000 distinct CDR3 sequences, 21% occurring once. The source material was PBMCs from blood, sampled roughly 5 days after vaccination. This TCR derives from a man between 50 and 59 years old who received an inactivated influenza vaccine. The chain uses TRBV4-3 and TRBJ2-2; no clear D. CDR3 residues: CASSQEGVLGELFF. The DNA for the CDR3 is TGCGCCAGCAGCCAAGAAGGAGTCCTCGGGGAGCTGTTTTTT.